This T cell receptor beta chain was identified in a study of cytomegalovirus exposure and HLA in healthy donors (dated by TCRdb to 2016 to 2017). For the wider study: An earlier analysis of roughly 630 of the donors reported 250 to 300 Gb of sequence data and roughly 110 million unique TCR beta sequences from about 200 million T cells. An early release covering roughly 600 HLA-typed donors comprised roughly 300 gigabases of sequencing data and approximately 85 million unique TCR sequences. Of the roughly 400 genotyped donors, over 70% fell in the genetic ancestry cluster associated with self-reported Caucasian donors. The study aimed to test whether signatures of past pathogen exposure could be identified by cataloging public T cell receptors. The study used immunosequencing to profile the T cell repertoires of around 600 subjects and linked those repertoires to cytomegalovirus serostatus. Besides the first cohort of around 670 subjects, a separate validation cohort made up of about 120 different subjects was used. The study combined high-throughput TCR immunosequencing, statistical association of individual TCRs with disease status, and machine learning to predict cytomegalovirus infection status. A later analysis re-examined previously published TCR beta repertoires from roughly 650 donors and added high-resolution HLA genotyping to investigate patterns of TCR occurrence. Rather than drawing on any new phenotypic data, the later analysis identified candidate immune exposures from TCR beta sequences and the way those sequences occurred across donors. An earlier analysis of 500 to 750 of the donors applied high-throughput TCR beta sequencing to assess whether each TCR beta V gene segment acted as functional or pseudogenic. Donor age, sex, ethnicity and CMV serostatus were collected together with the repertoire data. A later genetic analysis used genome-wide SNP genotypes for about three fifths of the roughly 700 donors, treating that subset as a discovery cohort. All discovery cohort repertoires had been generated using a single sequencing platform. Both class I and class II loci were covered by HLA typing, at four-digit resolution. The number of typed donors differed by locus: about 620-640 for A, B, C, DRB1 and DQB1; approximately 520 for DQA1; approximately 610 for DPA1; and 450 to 480 for DPB1. Several DR-DQ haplotypes were handled as single units for association and clustering because linkage in the cohort was strong. Among several hundred genotyped donors of the cohort, an average of roughly 230,000 unique TCR beta nucleotide sequences was sequenced per donor, of which approximately 19% were non-productive.

The receptor library was made with the immunoSEQ multiplex PCR assay. A mixture of 60 forward primers for TCR Vbeta segments and 13 reverse primers for TCR Jbeta segments was used in the multiplex PCR. The CDR3 region of rearranged TCR beta genes was amplified from genomic DNA with a multiplex PCR assay. The Illumina HiSeq System was used to sequence the amplified TCR beta libraries as 87-base-pair reads. For the original study's pipeline: A later analysis tallied some 79 million unique TCR beta chains across the 700 or so repertoires, and around 12 million of those chains were shared by two or more donors. A nearest-neighbor algorithm error-corrected the raw reads and collapsed the reads into unique sequences, merging closely related sequences to remove PCR and sequencing errors. To assign V, D and J gene segments, CDR3 sequences were aligned to IMGT reference sequences. For a sequence to be retained, at least a six-nucleotide match to both a V gene segment and a J gene segment was required. Rearrangements were classified as productive when the CDR3 lacked stop codons and remained in frame with V and J, and all other rearrangements were classified as non-productive. CDR3 was defined by IMGT convention, running from the second conserved V-encoded cysteine to the conserved J-encoded phenylalanine. Sequences without an unambiguous match to a single V gene segment were excluded from the earlier analysis of a few hundred of the donors. In an earlier analysis of a few hundred of the donors, a V segment was called functional when productive rearrangements were above 56.7%, and segregating when the standard deviation between donors exceeded 5%. A statistical classification framework was built for diagnosing cytomegalovirus status from the catalog of TCR beta chain sequences. A later analysis assigned V and J genes by comparing TCR nucleotide sequences with IMGT/GENE-DB human TR gene sequences. The TCRdist pipeline was used in a later analysis to assign CDR3 sequences and most-parsimonious VDJ recombination scenarios. In a later analysis, each TCR beta chain was defined by its CDR3 amino acid sequence together with its V-gene family, and reads lacking a unique V-gene family were excluded. In a later analysis, some 600 highly shared, low-generation-probability nucleotide sequences were removed to address suspected cross-contamination and a sequencing artifact. A later analysis calculated a clonal expansion index for each public chain from normalized within-repertoire ranks of inferred template counts. In a later analysis, generation probabilities were computed using a VDJ recombination model fitted to out-of-frame rearrangements, and the results were checked against IGoR. In a later analysis, TCR-TCR, TCR-HLA and TCR-CMV co-occurrence was scored with hypergeometric tests, and a repertoire-size bias correction was applied to TCR pairs. In a later analysis, false discovery rates were estimated by permuting HLA or CMV assignments 20 times. In a later analysis, co-occurring TCRs were grouped with DBSCAN, and TCRdist sequence similarity was added when clustering was performed within HLA-allele-positive subsets. Repertoires with fewer than 30,000 or more than 120,000 public chains, plus five repertoires with anomalous nucleotide sharing, were excluded from co-occurrence clustering. What TCRdb holds here is the immuneACCESS table cut down to in-frame rearrangements. Part of the clones is not present; checked against another copy, under half of the missing clones reflect an unresolved V gene, and the others are unexplained. Clone size and V and J calls were adopted from that table, with D and trimming inferred from the DNA. This sample lists roughly 200,000 clones; approximately 80% were detected once. Jointly, the top ten make up 2% to 2.5% of the sample.

The cohort comprised more than 550 healthy bone marrow donors. At the time of sampling, every cohort member was nominally healthy, though immune exposures that went unrecorded were likely present. The donor was CMV seronegative and was included in the group of about 400 seronegative cohort members. A peripheral blood sample was collected from each donor, and TCR beta sequencing was performed on peripheral blood mononuclear cells. The Qiagen DNeasy Blood Extraction Kit was used to extract genomic DNA from the blood cell samples. What the research found in general, with its limitations: A later analysis reported that several top co-occurrence clusters appeared linked to parvovirus B19, influenza, CMV and Epstein-Barr virus. HLA typing was unavailable for some donors at each locus, so association tests used only the typed subset. It was suggested by the authors that the approach could potentially be generalized to other disease states and immunological phenotypes. In an earlier analysis of 587 of the donors, most TCR beta V segments were observed in productive rearrangements about 87% or about 30% of the time, broadly matching IMGT annotations. A further reported finding was that TCR beta sequences accurately predicted the HLA-A and HLA-B alleles for most subjects in the first cohort. In a later analysis, 15,000 to 20,000 TCR beta sequences were associated with specific HLA alleles at a false discovery rate of 0.05. The cohort was sequenced for TCR beta chains only, and without alpha or paired-chain data the features that could be detected were limited. The study listed 150 to 200 TCR beta chains as associated with cytomegalovirus. In a later genetic analysis, fewer N-insertions in productive TCRs were reported among donors in an Asian-associated ancestry cluster than the roughly 670-donor mean. Assigning TCR associations to individual alleles was difficult when HLA alleles, especially DR and DQ, strongly co-occurred. Around 16 rarely observed V segments, including chromosome 9 orphons, were excluded from the earlier analysis of a few hundred of the donors because counts were too low. Sequencing depth was assumed to be roughly uniform across donors in the presence/absence analyses, though that assumption may not hold. While some public TCRs were present in many individuals, most TCR sequences turned up only very rarely across donors. The classifier was reported to diagnose cytomegalovirus status with high specificity and sensitivity in both the original and validation cohorts. Immune exposure information for the cohort was limited to CMV serostatus. Some IMGT-functional V segments, including TRBV6-2 and TRBV6-3, could not be told apart with the 87-base-pair reads, so those segments were excluded. In a later analysis, the rate of TCR association differed among HLA loci, with DRB1 alleles having the most associated TCRs and HLA-C alleles having the fewest. A later genetic analysis associated a missense DCLRE1C variant with V-gene and J-gene trimming of TCR beta chains, and an independent cohort replicated the association. A group of highly shared sequence variants was considered likely to be a technical artifact of the sequencing pipeline. A later analysis found that HLA-associated TCR beta chains were more clonally expanded and had lower generation probabilities than equally common non-associated chains. In vitro tests confirmed that three of the cytomegalovirus-associated TCR beta chains recognize cytomegalovirus antigens. A later analysis found that most CMV-associated TCR beta chains appeared HLA-restricted, with HLA associations seemingly driven largely by CMV exposure. Correlated functional status among segregating V segments might reflect linkage disequilibrium, but an unknown experimental factor could not be ruled out.

The germline V end is reduced by 3 bases and the J end by 1 base; junction bases left unmatched: 7. The CDR3 goes from the cysteine to the phenylalanine over 17 residues. Of the read, only the CDR3 DNA is kept; its 51 bases are in frame from base 1. As encoded in the germline V gene (reference sequence), CDR1 is GTSNPN while CDR2 is SVGIG. Points on this clone: Its antigen remains unidentified. Qualities for individual bases were not recorded, and no much larger clone is one base off.

The sequence derives from a man aged 55-75 years in good health and CMV-seronegative. The rearranged chain carries TRBV30 and TRBJ2-6, and 9 junction bases match TRBD2. Sequences were obtained from PBMCs. The encoded CDR3 is CAWRRVAGVSGANVLTF. The DNA sequence is TGTGCCTGGAGACGGGTAGCGGGAGTATCTGGGGCCAACGTCCTGACTTTC.